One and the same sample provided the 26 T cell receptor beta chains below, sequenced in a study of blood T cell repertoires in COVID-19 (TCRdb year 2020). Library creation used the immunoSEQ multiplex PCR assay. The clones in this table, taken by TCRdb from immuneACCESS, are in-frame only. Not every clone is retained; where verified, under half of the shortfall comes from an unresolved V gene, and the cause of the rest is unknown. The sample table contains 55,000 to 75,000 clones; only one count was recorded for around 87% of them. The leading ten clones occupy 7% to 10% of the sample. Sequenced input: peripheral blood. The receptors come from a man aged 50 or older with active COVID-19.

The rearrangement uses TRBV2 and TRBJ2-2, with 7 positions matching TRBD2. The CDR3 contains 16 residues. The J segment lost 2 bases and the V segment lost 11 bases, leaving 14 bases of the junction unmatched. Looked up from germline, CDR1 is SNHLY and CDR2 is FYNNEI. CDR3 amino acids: CAGLLSRGTNTGELFF. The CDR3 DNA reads TGTGCCGGGCTTTTATCGCGGGGGACTAACACCGGGGAGCTGTTTTTT. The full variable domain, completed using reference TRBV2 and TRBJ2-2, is EPEVTQTPSHQVTQMGQEVILRCVPISNHLYFYWYRQILGQKVEFLVSFYNNEISEKSEIFDDQFSVERPDGSNFTLKIRSTKLEDSAMYFCAGLLSRGTNTGELFFGEGSRLTVL.

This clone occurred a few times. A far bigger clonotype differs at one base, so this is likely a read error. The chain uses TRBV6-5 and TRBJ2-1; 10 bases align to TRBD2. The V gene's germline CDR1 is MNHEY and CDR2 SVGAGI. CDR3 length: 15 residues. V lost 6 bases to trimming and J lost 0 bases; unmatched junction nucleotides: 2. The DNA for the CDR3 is TGTGCCAGCAGCTCTAGCGGGAGCTCCTACAATGAGCAGTTCTTC. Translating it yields CASSSSGSSYNEQFF.

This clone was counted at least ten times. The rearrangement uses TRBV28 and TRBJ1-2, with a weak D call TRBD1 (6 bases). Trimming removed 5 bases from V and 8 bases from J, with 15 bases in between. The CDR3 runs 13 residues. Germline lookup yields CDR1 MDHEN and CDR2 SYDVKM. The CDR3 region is CASSPGTRRGYTF. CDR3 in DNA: TGTGCCAGCAGTCCGGGGACACGACGGGGCTACACCTTC.

Here the CDR3 DNA reads TGTGCCAGCAGTTTCGGTACAGGGGACGAAAAACTGTTTTTT. It codes for CASSFGTGDEKLFF. The chain joins TRBV6-2 or TRBV6-3 to TRBJ1-4, with 7 bases lining up with TRBD1. The V gene's germline CDR1 is MNHEY and CDR2 SVGEGT. Trimming cost V 4 bases and J 8 bases; bases outside gene matches: 7. The CDR3 is 14 amino acids.

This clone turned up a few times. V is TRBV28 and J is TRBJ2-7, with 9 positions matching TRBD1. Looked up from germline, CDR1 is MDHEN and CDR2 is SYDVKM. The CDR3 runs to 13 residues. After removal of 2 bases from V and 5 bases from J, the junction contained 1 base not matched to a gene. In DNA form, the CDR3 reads TGTGCCAGCAGTTTAAGGACAGGGGACGAGCAGTACTTC. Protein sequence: CASSLRTGDEQYF. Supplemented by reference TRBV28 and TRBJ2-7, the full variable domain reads DVKVTQSSRYLVKRTGEKVFLECVQDMDHENMFWYRQDPGLGLRLIYFSYDVKMKEKGDIPEGYSVSREKKERFSLILESASTNQTSMYLCASSLRTGDEQYFGPGTRLTVT.

The CDR3 loop is CASRLVGGTPYEQYF. The CDR3 DNA reads TGTGCCAGCAGGCTGGTTGGCGGAACCCCCTACGAGCAGTACTTC. This chain links TRBV4-2 with TRBJ2-7; D unresolved. The ends were cut back, 6 bases at V and 2 bases at J, with 17 bases in the middle. There are 15 residues in the CDR3. Germline V gene data show CDR1 as LGHNA and CDR2 as YNFKEQ.

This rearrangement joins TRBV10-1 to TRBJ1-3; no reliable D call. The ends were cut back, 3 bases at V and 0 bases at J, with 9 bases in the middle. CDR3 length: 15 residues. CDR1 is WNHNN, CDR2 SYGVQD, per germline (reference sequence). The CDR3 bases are TGCGCCAGCAGTGACGGAGGCCGCTCTGGAAACACCATATATTTT. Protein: CASSDGGRSGNTIYF.

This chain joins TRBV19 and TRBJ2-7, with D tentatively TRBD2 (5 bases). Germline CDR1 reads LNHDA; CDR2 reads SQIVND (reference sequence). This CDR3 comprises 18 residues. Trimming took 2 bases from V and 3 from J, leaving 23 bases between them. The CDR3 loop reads CASSIRWFQLPGDYEQYF. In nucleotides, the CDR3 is TGTGCCAGTAGTATACGGTGGTTCCAACTACCCGGGGACTACGAGCAGTACTTC.

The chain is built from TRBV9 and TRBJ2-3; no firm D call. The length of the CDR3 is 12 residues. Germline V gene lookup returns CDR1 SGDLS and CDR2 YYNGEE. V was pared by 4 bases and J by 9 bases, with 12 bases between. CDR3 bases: TGTGCCAGCAGCTACGAAACCCAGACGCAGTATTTT. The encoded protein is CASSYETQTQYF.

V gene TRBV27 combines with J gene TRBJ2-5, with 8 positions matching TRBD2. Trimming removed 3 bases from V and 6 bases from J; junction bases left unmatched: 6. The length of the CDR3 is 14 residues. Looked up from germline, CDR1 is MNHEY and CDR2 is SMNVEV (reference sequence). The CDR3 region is CASSFTGRAKTQYF. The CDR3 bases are TGTGCCAGCAGTTTTACCGGGAGGGCGAAGACCCAGTACTTC.

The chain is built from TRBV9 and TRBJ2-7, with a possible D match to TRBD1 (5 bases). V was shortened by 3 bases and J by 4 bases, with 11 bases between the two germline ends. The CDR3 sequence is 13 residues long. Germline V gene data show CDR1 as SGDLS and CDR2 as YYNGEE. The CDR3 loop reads CASSALQGYEQYF. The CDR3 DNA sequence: TGTGCCAGCAGCGCCCTGCAGGGTTACGAGCAGTACTTC.

The chain's CDR3 is CASSPPGDTQYF. The DNA of the CDR3 is TGTGCCAGCTCGCCTCCAGGGGATACGCAGTATTTT. The chain uses TRBV18 and TRBJ2-3; tentative D call: TRBD1 (5 bases). The ends were cut back, 6 bases at V and 6 bases at J, with 10 bases in the middle. CDR1 KGHSH and CDR2 LQKENI come from the germline V gene. The CDR3 runs to 12 residues.

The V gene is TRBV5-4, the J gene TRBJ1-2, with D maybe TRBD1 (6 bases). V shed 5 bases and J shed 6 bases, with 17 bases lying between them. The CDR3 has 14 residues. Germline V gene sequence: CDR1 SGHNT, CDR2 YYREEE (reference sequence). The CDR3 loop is CASSKTGFPDGYTF. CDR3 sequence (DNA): TGTGCCAGCAGTAAAACAGGGTTTCCGGATGGCTACACCTTC. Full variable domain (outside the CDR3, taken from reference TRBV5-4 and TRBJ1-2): ETGVTQSPTHLIKTRGQQVTLRCSSQSGHNTVSWYQQALGQGPQFIFQYYREEENGRGNFPPRFSGLQFPNYSSELNVNALELDDSALYLCASSKTGFPDGYTFGSGTRLTVV.

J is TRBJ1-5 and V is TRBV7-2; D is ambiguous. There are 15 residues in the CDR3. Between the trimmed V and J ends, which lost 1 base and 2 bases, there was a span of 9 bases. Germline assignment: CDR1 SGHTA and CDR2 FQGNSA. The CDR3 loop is CASSLVRGGNQPQHF. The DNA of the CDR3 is TGTGCCAGCAGCTTAGTCAGAGGTGGCAATCAGCCCCAGCATTTT. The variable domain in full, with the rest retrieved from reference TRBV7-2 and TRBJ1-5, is GAGVSQSPSNKVTEKGKDVELRCDPISGHTALYWYRQSLGQGLEFLIYFQGNSAPDKSGLPSDRFSAERTGGSVSTLTIQRTQQEDSAVYLCASSLVRGGNQPQHFGDGTRLSIL.

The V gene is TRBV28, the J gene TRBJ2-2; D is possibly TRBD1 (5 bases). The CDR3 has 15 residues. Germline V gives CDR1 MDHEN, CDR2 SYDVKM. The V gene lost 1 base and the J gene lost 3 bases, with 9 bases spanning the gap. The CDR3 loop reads CASSLSGMDTGELFF. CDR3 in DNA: TGTGCCAGCAGTTTATCAGGGATGGACACCGGGGAGCTGTTTTTT.

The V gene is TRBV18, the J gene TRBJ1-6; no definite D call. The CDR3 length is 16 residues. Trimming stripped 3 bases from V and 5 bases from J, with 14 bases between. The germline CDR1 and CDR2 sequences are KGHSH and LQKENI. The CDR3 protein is CASSPTSPGNNSPLHF. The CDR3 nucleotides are TGTGCCAGCTCACCCACATCCCCCGGGAATAATTCACCCCTCCACTTT.

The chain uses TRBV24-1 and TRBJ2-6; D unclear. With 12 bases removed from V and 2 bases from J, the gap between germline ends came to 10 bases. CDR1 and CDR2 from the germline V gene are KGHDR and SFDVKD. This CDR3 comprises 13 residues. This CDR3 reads CASAHTGANVLTF. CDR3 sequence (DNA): TGTGCCTCTGCGCATACTGGGGCCAACGTCCTGACTTTC.

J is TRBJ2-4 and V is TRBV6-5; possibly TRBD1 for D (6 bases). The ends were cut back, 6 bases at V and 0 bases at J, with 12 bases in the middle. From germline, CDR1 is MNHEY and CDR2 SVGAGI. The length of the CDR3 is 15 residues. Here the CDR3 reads CASRAEGVAKNIQYF. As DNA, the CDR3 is TGTGCCAGCAGGGCAGAGGGGGTAGCCAAAAACATTCAGTACTTC.

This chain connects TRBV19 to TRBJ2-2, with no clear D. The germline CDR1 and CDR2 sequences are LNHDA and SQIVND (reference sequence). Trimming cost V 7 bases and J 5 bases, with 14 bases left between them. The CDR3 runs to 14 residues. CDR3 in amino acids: CASNIAVGTGELFF. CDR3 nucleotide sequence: TGTGCCAGTAACATAGCAGTCGGGACCGGGGAGCTGTTTTTT.

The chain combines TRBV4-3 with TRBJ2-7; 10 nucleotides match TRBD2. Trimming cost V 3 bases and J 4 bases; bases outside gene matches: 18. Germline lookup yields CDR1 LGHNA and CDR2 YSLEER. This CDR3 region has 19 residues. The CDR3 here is CASSHLVSSGSPSRYEQYF. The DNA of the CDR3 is TGCGCCAGCAGCCACCTGGTGTCTAGCGGGAGTCCCTCTCGGTACGAGCAGTACTTC.

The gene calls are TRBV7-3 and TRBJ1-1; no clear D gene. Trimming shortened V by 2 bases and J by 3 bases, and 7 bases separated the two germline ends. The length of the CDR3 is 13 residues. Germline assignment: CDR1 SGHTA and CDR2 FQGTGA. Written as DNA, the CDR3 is TGTGCCAGCAGCTTATTTTCAGACACTGAAGCTTTCTTT. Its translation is CASSLFSDTEAFF.

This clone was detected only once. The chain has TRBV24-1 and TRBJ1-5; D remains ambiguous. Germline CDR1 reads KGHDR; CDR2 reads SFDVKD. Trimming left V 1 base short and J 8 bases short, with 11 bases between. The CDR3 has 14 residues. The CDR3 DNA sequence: TGTGCCACCAGTGATTTTGTGAGGTGGGAGCCCCAGCATTTT. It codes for CATSDFVRWEPQHF.

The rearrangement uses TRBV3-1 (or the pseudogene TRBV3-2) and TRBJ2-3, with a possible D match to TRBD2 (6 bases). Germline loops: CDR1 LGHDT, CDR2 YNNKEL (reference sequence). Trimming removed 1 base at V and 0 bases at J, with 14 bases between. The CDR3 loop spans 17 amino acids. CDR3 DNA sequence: TGTGCCAGCAGCCAAGGGTTTAGCGGAGGCAGCACAGATACGCAGTATTTT. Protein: CASSQGFSGGSTDTQYF.

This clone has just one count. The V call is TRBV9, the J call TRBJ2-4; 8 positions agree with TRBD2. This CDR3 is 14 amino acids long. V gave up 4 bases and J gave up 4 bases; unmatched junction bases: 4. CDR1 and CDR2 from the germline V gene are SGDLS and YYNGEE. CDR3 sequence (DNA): TGTGCCAGCAGCCGGGGGGGCGGTAAAAACATTCAGTACTTC. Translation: CASSRGGGKNIQYF.

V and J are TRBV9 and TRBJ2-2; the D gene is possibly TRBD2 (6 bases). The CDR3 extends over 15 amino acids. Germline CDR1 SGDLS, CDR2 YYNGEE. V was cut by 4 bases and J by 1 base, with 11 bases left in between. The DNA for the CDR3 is TGTGCCAGCAGCCCAACTAGCCTGAACACCGGGGAGCTGTTTTTT. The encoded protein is CASSPTSLNTGELFF.

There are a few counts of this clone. The CDR3: CSVSGHQRNYYEQYF. The CDR3 nucleotides are TGCAGCGTGTCGGGACACCAAAGAAACTACTACGAGCAGTACTTC. The gene calls are TRBV29-1 and TRBJ2-7, with D maybe TRBD1 (6 bases). V lost 6 bases to trimming and J lost 3 bases, with 21 bases between them. In germline, CDR1 is SQVTM, CDR2 ANQGSEA. The length of the CDR3 is 15 residues.